The 7 T cell receptor beta chains below were found in one sample sequenced in a study of OX40 agonist ivuxolimab in advanced cancers. Assay: immunoSEQ multiplex PCR; the TCRdb copy retains only in-frame clones and omits some. The sample has some 60,000 clones, 80% to 90% seen once. Source: CD4+ or CD8+ T cells sorted from blood, taken in a trial of the OX40 agonist ivuxolimab. Source of these receptors: an adult with an advanced solid tumor such as melanoma, head and neck, liver or kidney cancer.

J is TRBJ2-3 and V is TRBV5-8, with D possibly matching TRBD2 (5 bases). The V end was cut by 7 bases, the J end by 6 bases, with 18 bases between. CDR1 is SGHTS and CDR2 is YDEGEE in the germline V gene. This CDR3 is built from 14 residues. CDR3 nucleotides: TGTGCCAGCCCCCGGCGGGTAGTGTTGGATACGCAGTATTTT. Protein product: CASPRRVVLDTQYF.

The table lists this clone with a count of one. The chain recombines TRBV11-3 with TRBJ2-1; 7 bases map to TRBD2. This CDR3 has 14 amino acids. Losses at the gene ends were 3 bases for V and 2 bases for J; bases not matched to a gene: 1. Germline V CDR1 and CDR2: SGHNT, YENEEA. CDR3 nucleotide sequence: TGTGCCAGCAGCTTCAGCGGGACCTACAATGAGCAGTTCTTC. It is translated as CASSFSGTYNEQFF.

This clone has more than one count but fewer than ten. This chain uses TRBV7-6 with TRBJ1-2; D is possibly TRBD1 (5 bases). CDR1 SGHVS and CDR2 FNYEAQ come from the germline V gene. Trimming cost V 0 bases and J 6 bases, with 11 bases left between them. The CDR3 has 14 amino acids. The CDR3 protein is CASSLAGEVDGYTF. CDR3 bases: TGTGCCAGCAGCTTAGCAGGGGAAGTCGATGGCTACACCTTC.

The J gene is TRBJ2-1, the V gene TRBV9, with TRBD2 matching over 11 bases. The CDR3 length is 16 residues. V dropped 0 bases and J dropped 9; count of bases not matched to a gene: 8. CDR1 is SGDLS and CDR2 is YYNGEE in the germline V gene. For the CDR3, the DNA is TGTGCCAGCAGCGTAGTCACTAGCGGGAGTATAGGTGAGCAGTTCTTC. This translates into CASSVVTSGSIGEQFF.

The chain has TRBV6-5 and TRBJ1-5, with D tentatively TRBD1 (6 bases). Germline CDR1 reads MNHEY; CDR2 reads SVGAGI. V lost 6 bases, J lost 7 bases, and 13 bases lay in between. The CDR3 loop spans 13 amino acids. The CDR3 here is CASRRRGSQPQHF. CDR3 coding DNA: TGTGCCAGCAGGCGCAGGGGATCCCAGCCCCAGCATTTT.

The chain combines TRBV5-5 with TRBJ1-1; D is unclear. V was trimmed by 0 bases and J by 2 bases, leaving 14 bases between them. Per germline, CDR1 SGHKS and CDR2 YYEKEE (reference sequence). CDR3 length: 16 residues. The CDR3 loop reads CASSLAGYGVNTEAFF. The CDR3 coding sequence is TGTGCCAGCAGCTTGGCGGGTTACGGGGTCAACACTGAAGCTTTCTTT.

This clone came up once. Here the CDR3 reads CASSPLVSSYNEQFF. CDR3 in DNA: TGTGCCAGCTCACCACTGGTGAGCTCCTACAATGAGCAGTTCTTC. The chain couples TRBV18 to TRBJ2-1; D unresolved. The CDR3 is 15 residues long. V lost 1 base to trimming and J lost 0 bases, with 7 bases between them. Germline loops: CDR1 KGHSH, CDR2 LQKENI.